Below, one TCR beta chain is given with its context. This sample is part of a study of blood T cell repertoires in COVID-19. As for the study in general: Some COVID-19 samples were acute and others convalescent; all came from the United States, Italy and Spain. Nucleic acid was either cDNA or gDNA, and it came from T cells, B-cell-depleted T cells, or PBMCs.

Source study methods: Estimation of nucleated cell counts relied on the amplification of reference gene primers. Clones were read by immunoSEQ multiplex PCR, and TCRdb kept only the in-frame ones, dropping some. V, J and clone size were drawn from that table, and D and trimming were deduced from the DNA. The table has about 320,000 clones, about 90% seen once. The sample was peripheral blood. The receptor was derived from a man between 18 and 35 years old who had recovered from COVID-19.

CDR3 sequence reads: CASSPPSGRAPYGYTF. In DNA, the CDR3 is TGTGCCAGCTCACCCCCCTCTGGCAGGGCTCCCTATGGCTACACCTTC. This rearrangement joins TRBV18 to TRBJ1-2, with D possibly TRBD1 on 5 matching bases. Germline-derived CDR1 and CDR2 are KGHSH and LQKENI. V lost 3 bases to trimming and J lost 4 bases, with 18 bases between them. The CDR3 extends over 16 amino acids.